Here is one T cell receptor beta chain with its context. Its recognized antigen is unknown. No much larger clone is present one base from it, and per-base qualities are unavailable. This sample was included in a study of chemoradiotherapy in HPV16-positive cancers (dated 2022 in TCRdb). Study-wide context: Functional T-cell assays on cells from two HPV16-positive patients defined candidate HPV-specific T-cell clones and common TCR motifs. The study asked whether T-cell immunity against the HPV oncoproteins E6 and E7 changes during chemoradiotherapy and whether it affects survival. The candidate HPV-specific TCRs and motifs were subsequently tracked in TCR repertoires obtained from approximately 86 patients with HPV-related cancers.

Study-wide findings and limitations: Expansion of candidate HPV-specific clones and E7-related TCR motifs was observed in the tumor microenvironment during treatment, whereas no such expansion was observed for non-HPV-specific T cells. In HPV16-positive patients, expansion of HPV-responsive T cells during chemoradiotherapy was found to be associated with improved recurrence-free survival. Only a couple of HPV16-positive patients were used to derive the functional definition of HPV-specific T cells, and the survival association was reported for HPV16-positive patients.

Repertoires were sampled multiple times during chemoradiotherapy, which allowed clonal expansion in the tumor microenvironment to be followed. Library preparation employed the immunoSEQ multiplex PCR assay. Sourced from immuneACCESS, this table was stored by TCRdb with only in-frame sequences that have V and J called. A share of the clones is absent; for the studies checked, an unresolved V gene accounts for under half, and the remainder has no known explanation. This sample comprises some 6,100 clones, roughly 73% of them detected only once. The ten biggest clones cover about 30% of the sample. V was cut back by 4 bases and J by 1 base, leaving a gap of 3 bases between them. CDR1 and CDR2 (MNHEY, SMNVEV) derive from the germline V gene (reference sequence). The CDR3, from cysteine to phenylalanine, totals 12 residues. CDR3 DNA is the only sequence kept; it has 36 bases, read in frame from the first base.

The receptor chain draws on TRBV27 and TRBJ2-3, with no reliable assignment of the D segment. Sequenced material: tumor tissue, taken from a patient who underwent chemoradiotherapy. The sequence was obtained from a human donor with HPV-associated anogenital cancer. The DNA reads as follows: TGTGCCAGCAGTTGGGGCACAGATACGCAGTATTTT. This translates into CASSWGTDTQYF.